This TCR beta chain was sequenced during a study of shared clonotypes between healthy human individuals. Study-wide context: A donor's plate count was three for CD4 naive and three for CD4 memory; CD8 naive had two and CD8 memory one. General study findings and limits: When naive CD4 clonotypes were compared across four donors, about 5% were shared.

Nashville, Tennessee was home to all donors, each a Caucasian adult. Per the germline V gene, CDR1 is SGHDT and CDR2 is YYEEEE. There are 15 residues in the CDR3. Germline trimming cut 1 base from V and 6 bases from J; bases unmatched to any gene: 7. TCRdb's table, derived via immunoSEQ multiplex PCR, lists solely in-frame clones and lacks some. Among under 2,500,000 clones listed, approximately 96% were seen once. In regard to this clone: The antigen remains undetermined.

The V gene is TRBV5-6, the J gene TRBJ2-3, with 8 nucleotides matching TRBD1. This sequence was found in a man aged 18 to 30 in good health. The sample consisted of naive CD4+ T cells sorted from blood. The sample's subset: CD45RA+ positively selected. In DNA, the CDR3 is TGTGCCAGCAGCTTGAAGGACAGGGCTTTTGATACGCAGTATTTT. Its translation: CASSLKDRAFDTQYF.